This T cell receptor (beta chain) was identified in a study of human T cells and chemical hapten exposure. The CDR3 runs 13 residues. Germline CDR1 MNHEY, CDR2 SVGAGI. Trimming pared 10 bases from V and 0 bases from J, leaving 10 bases between. TCRdb re-called the RACE reads through MiXCR, storing one row per CDR3 protein. The data hold 84,000 or so distinct CDR3 sequences, with 7.5% to 9.5% observed a single time. Time point reported: pre-sensitization, week 0. Noted treatment: therapeutic diphenylcyclopropenone sensitization with weekly scalp DPC. This sequence was found in a man aged 35 to 55 with alopecia areata. Some clones in this sample may be carry-over from other donors' samples. The rearrangement links TRBV6-5 to TRBJ1-5; no reliable D call. Here the sequenced sample was whole blood, taken in connection with sensitization to the hapten diphenylcyclopropenone (DPC). CDR3 sequence: CATREYSNQPQHF. The CDR3 DNA follows: TGTGCCACCCGGGAGTATAGCAATCAGCCCCAGCATTTT.